This T cell receptor beta chain originates from a study of OX40 agonist ivuxolimab in advanced cancers. Study at large: Among those enrolled, mean age was around 60 years (range roughly 23 to 90) and 70% to 85% were male. Patients with prior anti-PD-1, anti-PD-L1 or anti-CTLA-4 therapy were eligible; less than 50% had some.

This CDR3 region has 14 residues. CDR1 and CDR2 from the germline V gene are MNHEY and SVGAGI. J was trimmed by 3 bases and V by 8 bases; bases with no gene match: 5. Assay used: immunoSEQ multiplex PCR; TCRdb lists only in-frame clones, some missing. The sample includes about 58,000 clones, approximately 78% of them seen just once. Study outcomes and limitations: In a subset of nonresponders, normalized T-cell clonal expansion was also low. The study observed clonal expansion of CD4+ and CD8+ blood T cells by week 6 at 0.1 to 3.0 mg/kg.

This clone has only one observation. Antigen specificity is unknown. The material sequenced was CD4+ or CD8+ T cells sorted from blood, taken in a trial of the OX40 agonist ivuxolimab. The gene calls are TRBV6-5 and TRBJ2-2; TRBD2 aligns across 8 bases. The clonotype was recovered from an adult with an advanced solid tumor such as melanoma, head and neck, liver or kidney cancer. The CDR3 loop is CASLSGVDTGELFF. The DNA of the CDR3 is TGTGCCAGCCTTAGCGGGGTCGACACCGGGGAGCTGTTTTTT.